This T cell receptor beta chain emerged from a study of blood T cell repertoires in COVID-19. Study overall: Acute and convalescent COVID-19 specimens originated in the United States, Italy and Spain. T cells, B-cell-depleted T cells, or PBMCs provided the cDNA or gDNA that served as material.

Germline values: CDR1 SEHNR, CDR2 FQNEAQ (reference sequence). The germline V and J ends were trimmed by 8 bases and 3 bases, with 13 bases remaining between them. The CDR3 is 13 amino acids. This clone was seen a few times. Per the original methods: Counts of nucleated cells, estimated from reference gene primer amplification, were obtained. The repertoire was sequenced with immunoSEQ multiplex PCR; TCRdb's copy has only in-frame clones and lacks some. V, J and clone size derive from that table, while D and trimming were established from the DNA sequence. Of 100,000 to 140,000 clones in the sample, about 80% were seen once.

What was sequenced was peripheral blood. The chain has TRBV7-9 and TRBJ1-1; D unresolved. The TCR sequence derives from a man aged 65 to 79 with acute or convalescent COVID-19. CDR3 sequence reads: CASGVTADTEAFF. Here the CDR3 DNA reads TGTGCCAGCGGAGTAACCGCGGACACTGAAGCTTTCTTT. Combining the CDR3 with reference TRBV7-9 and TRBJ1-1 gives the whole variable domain DTGVSQNPRHKITKRGQNVTFRCDPISEHNRLYWYRQTLGQGPEFLTYFQNEAQLEKSRLLSDRFSAERPKGSFSTLEIQRTEQGDSAMYLCASGVTADTEAFFGQGTRLTVV.